The subject of this entry is one T cell receptor (beta chain). The data are from a study of shared clonotypes between healthy human individuals. The assay was immunoSEQ multiplex PCR, and TCRdb's table has in-frame clones only and misses some. The sample records about 2,200,000 clones, about 93% being singletons. It was CD45RO-negative cells, positively selected for CCR7, that made up naive CD8 cells, with terminally differentiated effector memory CD45RA+ cells excluded. Trimming took off 6 bases at V and 7 bases at J, with 21 bases between the two ends. The CDR3 runs 15 residues. Germline V lookup: CDR1 SNHLY, CDR2 FYNNEI.

This rearrangement joins TRBV2 to TRBJ1-2; perhaps TRBD1 as D (5 bases). This sequence was found in a man aged 18 to 30 in good health. Some clones in this sample may be carry-over from other donors' samples. Sequences were obtained from naive CD8+ T cells from PBMCs. CDR3 residues: CASRGSGTLRSGYTF. The CDR3 DNA is TGTGCCAGCAGAGGATCCGGGACGCTGCGTTCTGGCTACACCTTC.